The text below deals with one T cell receptor beta chain. Its antigen is unidentified. TCRdb keeps only in-frame clones here, not all; method: immunoSEQ multiplex PCR. The sample has roughly 74,000 clones; 85% are singletons. These data belong to a study of a mutant IDH1 vaccine in newly diagnosed glioma. Study information: During weeks 1, 3, 5, 7, 11, 15, 19 and 23, patients received eight vaccinations. Males made up approximately 60% and females roughly 40% of treated patients, whose mean age was around 40 years. Those enrolled had earlier been treated with radiotherapy, temozolomide, or both, mostly both.

Time point of the sample: week 23, last vaccination. Each dose of the vaccine consisted of 300 ug of mutant IDH1 20-mer peptide, with topical imiquimod. Each tumor in the donors was a new WHO grade 3 or 4 astrocytoma, IDH1-mutant and ATRX-lost. The sample in question was PBMCs, obtained from a glioma patient whose treatment included an IDH1 peptide vaccine. This sequence was found in a man aged 30 to 45 with glioma. Some clones in this sample may be carry-over from other donors' samples.

CDR3 loop: CASSYRSGHYGYTF. CDR3 coding DNA: TGTGCCAGCAGTTACCGTTCAGGTCACTATGGCTACACCTTC. V usage is TRBV6-5 and J usage is TRBJ1-2; no clear D gene. Germline lookup yields CDR1 MNHEY and CDR2 SVGAGI. The CDR3 is 14 residues long. Trimming removed 2 bases at V and 3 bases at J, with 10 bases between.